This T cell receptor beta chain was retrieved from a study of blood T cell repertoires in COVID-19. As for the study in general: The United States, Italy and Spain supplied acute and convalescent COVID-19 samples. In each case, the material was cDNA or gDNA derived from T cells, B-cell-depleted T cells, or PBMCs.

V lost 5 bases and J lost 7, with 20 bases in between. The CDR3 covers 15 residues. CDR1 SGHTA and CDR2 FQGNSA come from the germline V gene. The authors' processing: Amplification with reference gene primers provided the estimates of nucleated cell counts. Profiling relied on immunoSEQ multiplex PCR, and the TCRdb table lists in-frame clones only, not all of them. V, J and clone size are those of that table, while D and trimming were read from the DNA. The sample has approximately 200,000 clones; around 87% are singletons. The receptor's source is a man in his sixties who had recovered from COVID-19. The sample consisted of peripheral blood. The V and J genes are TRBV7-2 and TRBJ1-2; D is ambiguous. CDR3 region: CASSPRLKVQRGYTF. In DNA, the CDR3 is TGTGCCAGCAGCCCCCGGCTAAAGGTCCAGCGTGGCTACACCTTC.